This passage covers 2 T cell receptor beta chains from one sample sequenced in a study of early T cells in non-severe SARS-CoV-2 infection. TCRdb recomputed calls from the 5' RACE reads with MiXCR, one row per CDR3 protein. The sample includes roughly 53,000 distinct CDR3 sequences, under 9% of them seen just once. The source was whole blood, collected at baseline. These receptors were taken from an adult who was a healthcare worker with PCR-confirmed SARS-CoV-2 infection or an uninfected control (not recorded which).

V and J are TRBV7-9 and TRBJ2-7, with a tentative D call TRBD1 (5 bases). Per germline, CDR1 SEHNR and CDR2 FQNEAQ (reference sequence). V lost 0 bases to trimming and J lost 0 bases, with 9 bases between them. The CDR3 totals 15 residues. The CDR3, as DNA: TGTGCCAGCAGCTTAGCTGGGGCGAACTCCTACGAGCAGTACTTC. Translated, it gives CASSLAGANSYEQYF.

This clonotype was found many times. V gene TRBV7-9 combines with J gene TRBJ2-2, with 7 bases that match TRBD2. Trimming removed 8 bases from V and 4 bases from J; junction bases left unmatched: 16. The CDR3 contains 17 residues. Germline lookup yields CDR1 SEHNR and CDR2 FQNEAQ (reference sequence). The CDR3 region has the DNA TGTGCCAGCGGTTTTGGCGGGGGAAACAAGTTCACCGGGGAGCTGTTTTTT. Residues: CASGFGGGNKFTGELFF.